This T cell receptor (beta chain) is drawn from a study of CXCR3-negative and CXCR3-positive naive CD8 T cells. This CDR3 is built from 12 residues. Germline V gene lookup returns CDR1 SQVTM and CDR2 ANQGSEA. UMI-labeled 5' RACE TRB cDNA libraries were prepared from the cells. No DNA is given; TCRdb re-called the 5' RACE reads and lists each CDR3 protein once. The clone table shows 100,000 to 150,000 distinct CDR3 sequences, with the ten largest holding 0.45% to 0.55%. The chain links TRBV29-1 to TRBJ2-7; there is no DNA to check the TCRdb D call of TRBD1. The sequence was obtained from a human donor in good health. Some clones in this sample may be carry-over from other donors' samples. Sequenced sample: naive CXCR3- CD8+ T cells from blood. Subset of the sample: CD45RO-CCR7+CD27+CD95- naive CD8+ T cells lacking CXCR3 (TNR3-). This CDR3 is CSVDTGGSEQYF.